The subject of this entry is one TCR beta chain. Seattle patients were enrolled while actively infected and followed longitudinally. Germline V CDR1 and CDR2: SGDLS, YYNGEE. Trimming pared 0 bases from V and 5 bases from J, leaving 18 bases between. This CDR3 is built from 16 residues. The sample comes from a study of blood T cell repertoires in COVID-19. Across the whole study: Acute and convalescent COVID-19 specimens originated in the United States, Italy and Spain. PBMCs, B-cell-depleted T cells, or T cells were the source of the cDNA or gDNA that made up the material.

In the authors' methods: Scientists estimated how many nucleated cells there were by amplifying reference gene primers. Measured with immunoSEQ multiplex PCR; TCRdb has only the in-frame clones, and not every one. The DNA was the basis for D and trimming; V, J and clone size are from that table. The data show fewer than 300,000 clones, approximately 91% seen once. The chain couples TRBV9 to TRBJ2-7; D may be TRBD1 (6 bases). This clonotype was obtained from a woman aged 25 to 45 with COVID-19, enrolled during active disease. The source material was peripheral blood. The CDR3 bases are TGTGCCAGCAGCGTAGGAATAGACACAGGGCAGAACGAGCAGTACTTC. Translation: CASSVGIDTGQNEQYF.